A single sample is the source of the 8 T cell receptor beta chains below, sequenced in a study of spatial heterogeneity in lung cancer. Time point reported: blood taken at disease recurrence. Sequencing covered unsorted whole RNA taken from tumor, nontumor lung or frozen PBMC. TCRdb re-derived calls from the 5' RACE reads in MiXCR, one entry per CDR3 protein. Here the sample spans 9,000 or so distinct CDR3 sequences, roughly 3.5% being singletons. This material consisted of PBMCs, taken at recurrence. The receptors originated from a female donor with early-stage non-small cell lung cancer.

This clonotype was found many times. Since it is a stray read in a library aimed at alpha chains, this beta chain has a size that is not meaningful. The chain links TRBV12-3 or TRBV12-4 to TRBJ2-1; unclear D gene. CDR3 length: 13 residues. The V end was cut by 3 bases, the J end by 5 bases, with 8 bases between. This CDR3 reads CASSFRPDNEQFF. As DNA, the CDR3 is TGTGCCAGCAGTTTCCGACCGGACAATGAGCAGTTCTTC.

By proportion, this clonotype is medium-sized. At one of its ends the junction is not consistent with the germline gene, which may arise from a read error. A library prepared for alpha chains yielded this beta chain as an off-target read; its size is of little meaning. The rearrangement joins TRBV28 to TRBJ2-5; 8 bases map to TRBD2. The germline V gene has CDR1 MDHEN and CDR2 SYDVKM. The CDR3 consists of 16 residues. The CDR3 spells CASSLLSGGTQERVDF. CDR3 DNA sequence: TGTGCCAGCAGTTTATTGTCGGGGGGGACCCAAGAGAGGGTGGACTTC.

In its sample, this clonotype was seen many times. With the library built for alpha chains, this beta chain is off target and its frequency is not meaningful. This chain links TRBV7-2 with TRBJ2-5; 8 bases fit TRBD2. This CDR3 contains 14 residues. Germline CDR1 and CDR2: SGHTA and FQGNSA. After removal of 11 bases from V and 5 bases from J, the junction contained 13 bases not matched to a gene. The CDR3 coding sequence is TGTGCCTCCTCGGTCGGGGGGGCTCTGGAGACCCAGTACTTC. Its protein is CASSVGGALETQYF.

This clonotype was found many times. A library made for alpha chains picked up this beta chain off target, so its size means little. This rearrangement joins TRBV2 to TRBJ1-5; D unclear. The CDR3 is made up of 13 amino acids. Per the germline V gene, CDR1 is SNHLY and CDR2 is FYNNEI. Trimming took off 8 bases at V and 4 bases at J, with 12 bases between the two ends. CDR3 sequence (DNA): TGTGCCAGCCGGGCGGCCGGAAATCAGCCCCAGCATTTT. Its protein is CASRAAGNQPQHF.

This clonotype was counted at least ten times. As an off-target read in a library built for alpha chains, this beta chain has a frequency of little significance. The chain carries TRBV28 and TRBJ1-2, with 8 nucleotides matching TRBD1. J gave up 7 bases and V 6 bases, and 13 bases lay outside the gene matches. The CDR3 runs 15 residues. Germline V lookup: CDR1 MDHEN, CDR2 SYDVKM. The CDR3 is CASRKGQGVPSGYTF. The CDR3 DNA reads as TGTGCCAGCAGGAAAGGACAGGGTGTGCCGTCTGGCTACACCTTC.

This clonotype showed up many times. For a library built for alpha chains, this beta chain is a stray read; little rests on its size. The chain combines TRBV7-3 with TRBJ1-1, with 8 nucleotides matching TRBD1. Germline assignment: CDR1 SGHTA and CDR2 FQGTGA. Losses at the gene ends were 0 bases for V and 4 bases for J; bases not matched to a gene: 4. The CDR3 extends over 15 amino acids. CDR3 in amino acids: CASSLTTGGSTEAFF. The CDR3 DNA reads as TGTGCCAGCAGCTTAACTACAGGGGGAAGCACTGAAGCTTTCTTT.

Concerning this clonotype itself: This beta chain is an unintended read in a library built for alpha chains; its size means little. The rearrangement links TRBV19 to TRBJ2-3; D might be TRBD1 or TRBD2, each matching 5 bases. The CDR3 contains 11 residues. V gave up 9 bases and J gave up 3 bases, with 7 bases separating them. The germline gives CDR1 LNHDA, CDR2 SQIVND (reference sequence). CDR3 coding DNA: TGTGCCAGCAGGGAGACAGATACGCAGTATTTT. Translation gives CASRETDTQYF.

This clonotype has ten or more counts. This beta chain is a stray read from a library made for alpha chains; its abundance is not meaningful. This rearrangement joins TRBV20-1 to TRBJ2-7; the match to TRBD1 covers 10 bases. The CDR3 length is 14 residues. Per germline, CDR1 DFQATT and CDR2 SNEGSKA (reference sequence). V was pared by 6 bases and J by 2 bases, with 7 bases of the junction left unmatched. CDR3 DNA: TGCAGTGCGTTCGGGGACAGGGGAACCTACGAGCAGTACTTC. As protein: CSAFGDRGTYEQYF.